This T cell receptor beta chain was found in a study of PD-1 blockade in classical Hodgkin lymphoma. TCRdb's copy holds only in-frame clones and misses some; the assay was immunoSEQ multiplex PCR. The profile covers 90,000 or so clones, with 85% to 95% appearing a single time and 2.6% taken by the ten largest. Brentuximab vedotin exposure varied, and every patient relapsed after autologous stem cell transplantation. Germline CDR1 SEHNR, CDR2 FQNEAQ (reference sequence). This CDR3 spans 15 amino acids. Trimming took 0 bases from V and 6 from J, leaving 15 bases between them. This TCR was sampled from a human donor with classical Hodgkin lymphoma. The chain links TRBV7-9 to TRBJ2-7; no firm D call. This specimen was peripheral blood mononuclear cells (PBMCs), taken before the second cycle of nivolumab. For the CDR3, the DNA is TGTGCCAGCAGCTTAGCCGGGCCCGCTTTTAGCGAGCAGTACTTC. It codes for CASSLAGPAFSEQYF.